This TCR beta chain originates from a study of blood T cells in healthy people across ages. Primers used in a second PCR of roughly 7 to 12 cycles were a sample-barcoded 5' primer and a J-beta primer mix. A single record per CDR3 protein comes from TCRdb applying MiXCR to the 5' RACE reads. The sample lists 1,300,000 or so distinct CDR3 sequences, approximately 60% seen once, with about 6.7% in the top ten. Those donating, healthy Caucasian individuals from Russia, were aged 6 to 90. The study isolated at least 6 million PBMCs from each sample. The extraction recovered at least 5.5 micrograms of total RNA per sample. CDR3 length: 13 amino acids. Looked up from germline, CDR1 is DFQATT and CDR2 is SNEGSKA (reference sequence). V was clipped by 6 bases and J by 4 bases; unmatched bases: 8.

The chain employs TRBV20-1 and TRBJ2-7, with 8 bases matching TRBD1. Sequenced sample: blood. The receptor was isolated from a young man in good health. The DNA of the CDR3 is TGCAGTGCGCAGACAGGGGAAGGTTACGAGCAGTACTTC. The encoded protein is CSAQTGEGYEQYF.